The rows below give T cell receptor beta chains drawn from one sample of a study of blood T cell repertoires in COVID-19. Sequenced by immunoSEQ multiplex PCR; TCRdb stores in-frame clones only, minus some. The table includes some 360,000 clones, about 87% detected once. The sequencing input was peripheral blood. These receptors all stem from a woman aged 60 to 75 with COVID-19, enrolled during active disease. Each CDR3 is given with its conserved first and last residue. A D gene is named only where the DNA matches it firmly. Clone sizes are given selectively: once, few, many, or a class where the clone is expanded.

cdr3_length: 13
v_call: TRBV30
j_call: TRBJ1-6
d_call: NA
clone_size: once
cdr3_aa: CAWSGTYNSPLHF
cdr3_nt: TGTGCCTGGAGCGGGACCTATAATTCACCCCTCCACTTT

cdr3_length: 16
v_call: TRBV19
j_call: TRBJ1-1
d_call: NA
clone_size: NA
cdr3_aa: CASSTLLGEGNTEAFF
cdr3_nt: TGTGCCAGTAGTACCCTCCTTGGGGAGGGGAACACTGAAGCTTTCTTT

cdr3_length: 16
v_call: TRBV9
j_call: TRBJ1-3
d_call: TRBD1
clone_size: NA
cdr3_aa: CASSYQGADSGNTIYF
cdr3_nt: TGTGCCAGCAGCTACCAGGGGGCCGACTCTGGAAACACCATATATTTT

cdr3_length: 15
v_call: TRBV25-1
j_call: TRBJ1-1
d_call: TRBD1
clone_size: NA
cdr3_aa: CASTRDRNGNTEAFF
cdr3_nt: TGTGCCAGCACTCGGGACAGAAATGGGAACACTGAAGCTTTCTTT

cdr3_length: 13
v_call: TRBV30
j_call: TRBJ2-1
d_call: NA
clone_size: NA
cdr3_aa: CAWSAEEKNEQFF
cdr3_nt: TGTGCCTGGAGTGCCGAAGAGAAGAATGAGCAGTTCTTC

cdr3_length: 16
v_call: TRBV4-2
j_call: TRBJ1-3
d_call: TRBD1
clone_size: NA
cdr3_aa: CASSPRDRGFGNTIYF
cdr3_nt: TGTGCCAGCAGCCCCCGAGACAGGGGATTTGGAAACACCATATATTTT

cdr3_length: 12
v_call: TRBV2
j_call: TRBJ2-7
d_call: NA
clone_size: few
cdr3_aa: CASSGVSGRYYF
cdr3_nt: TGTGCCAGCAGTGGCGTTTCGGGTCGCTACTACTTC

cdr3_length: 16
v_call: TRBV7-9
j_call: TRBJ2-2
d_call: NA
clone_size: NA
cdr3_aa: CASSLGTGFFTGELFF
cdr3_nt: TGTGCCAGCAGCTTAGGTACAGGGTTCTTCACCGGGGAGCTGTTTTTT

cdr3_length: 12
v_call: TRBV14
j_call: TRBJ1-2
d_call: NA
clone_size: NA
cdr3_aa: CASSQAQVGYTF
cdr3_nt: TGTGCCAGCAGCCAAGCGCAGGTTGGCTACACCTTC

cdr3_length: 15
v_call: TRBV14
j_call: TRBJ2-1
d_call: NA
clone_size: NA
cdr3_aa: CASSPSRVKGNEQFF
cdr3_nt: TGTGCCAGCAGCCCTAGCCGGGTAAAGGGCAATGAGCAGTTCTTC

cdr3_length: 14
v_call: TRBV20-1
j_call: TRBJ2-1
d_call: NA
clone_size: few
cdr3_aa: CSASDPGLYNEQFF
cdr3_nt: TGCAGTGCTAGTGACCCGGGACTCTACAATGAGCAGTTCTTC

cdr3_length: 15
v_call: TRBV7-3
j_call: TRBJ2-1
d_call: NA
clone_size: NA
cdr3_aa: CASSLTSRSYNEQFF
cdr3_nt: TGTGCCAGCAGCTTGACTAGTCGCTCCTACAATGAGCAGTTCTTC

cdr3_length: 16
v_call: TRBV7-2
j_call: TRBJ2-2
d_call: TRBD1
clone_size: NA
cdr3_aa: CASSKQGTLNTGELFF
cdr3_nt: TGTGCCAGCAGTAAACAGGGGACCCTAAACACCGGGGAGCTGTTTTTT

cdr3_length: 15
v_call: TRBV5-5
j_call: TRBJ2-1
d_call: TRBD1
clone_size: NA
cdr3_aa: CASSRGQGSYNEQFF
cdr3_nt: TGTGCCAGCAGCCGGGGACAGGGCTCCTACAATGAGCAGTTCTTC

cdr3_length: 18
v_call: TRBV11-3
j_call: TRBJ2-7
d_call: NA
clone_size: NA
cdr3_aa: CASSLEGMGPPDSYEQYF
cdr3_nt: TGTGCCAGCAGCTTAGAAGGTATGGGCCCTCCCGACTCCTACGAGCAGTACTTC

cdr3_length: 15
v_call: TRBV19
j_call: TRBJ2-1
d_call: TRBD2
clone_size: NA
cdr3_aa: CASRGLAGYNNEQFF
cdr3_nt: TGTGCCAGTAGGGGACTAGCGGGGTATAACAATGAGCAGTTCTTC

cdr3_length: 12
v_call: TRBV7-3
j_call: TRBJ2-1
d_call: NA
clone_size: NA
cdr3_aa: CASSLNSGEQFF
cdr3_nt: TGTGCCAGCAGCCTTAACTCGGGTGAGCAGTTCTTC

cdr3_length: 16
v_call: TRBV28
j_call: TRBJ2-1
d_call: NA
clone_size: NA
cdr3_aa: CASRTVGGGPRNEQFF
cdr3_nt: TGTGCCAGCAGGACCGTGGGTGGAGGGCCTAGGAATGAGCAGTTCTTC

cdr3_length: 16
v_call: TRBV7-9
j_call: TRBJ2-7
d_call: TRBD1
clone_size: NA
cdr3_aa: CASSPRDSWAAYEQYF
cdr3_nt: TGTGCCAGCAGCCCCCGGGACAGCTGGGCCGCCTACGAGCAGTACTTC

cdr3_length: 16
v_call: TRBV7-8
j_call: TRBJ1-5
d_call: TRBD1
clone_size: NA
cdr3_aa: CASSRIQGVSNQPQHF
cdr3_nt: TGTGCCAGCAGTAGAATACAGGGGGTTAGCAATCAGCCCCAGCATTTT

cdr3_length: 16
v_call: TRBV7-3
j_call: TRBJ2-3
d_call: TRBD2
clone_size: NA
cdr3_aa: CASSLRTSGGTDTQYF
cdr3_nt: TGTGCCAGCAGCTTAAGGACTAGCGGGGGCACAGATACGCAGTATTTT

cdr3_length: 16
v_call: TRBV18
j_call: TRBJ1-1
d_call: NA
clone_size: NA
cdr3_aa: CASSPDRVRLNTEAFF
cdr3_nt: TGTGCCAGCTCACCAGATCGAGTCCGTCTGAACACTGAAGCTTTCTTT

cdr3_length: 15
v_call: TRBV29-1
j_call: TRBJ1-5
d_call: TRBD1
clone_size: NA
cdr3_aa: CSVGQGAGGNQPQHF
cdr3_nt: TGCAGCGTTGGGCAGGGGGCAGGGGGCAATCAGCCCCAGCATTTT

cdr3_length: 14
v_call: TRBV6-5
j_call: TRBJ1-5
d_call: NA
clone_size: NA
cdr3_aa: CASSRGWSNQPQHF
cdr3_nt: TGTGCCAGCAGCCGGGGTTGGAGCAATCAGCCCCAGCATTTT

cdr3_length: 13
v_call: TRBV6-5
j_call: TRBJ2-4
d_call: TRBD2
clone_size: NA
cdr3_aa: CASRGAGEGIQYF
cdr3_nt: TGTGCCAGCAGGGGTGCGGGGGAGGGCATTCAGTACTTC

cdr3_length: 14
v_call: TRBV9
j_call: TRBJ1-1
d_call: NA
clone_size: NA
cdr3_aa: CASSVEGTLNEAFF
cdr3_nt: TGTGCCAGCAGCGTAGAAGGGACTCTCAATGAAGCTTTCTTT